The sequence of this TCR beta chain was determined in a study of metastatic and nonmetastatic thyroid tumors. Overall study context: Repertoire comparisons spanned blood and tumor or nodule tissue from malignant and benign thyroid patients.

As originally analysed: Built for papillary thyroid cancer, a distant-metastasis classifier drew on CDR3 differences across clinicopathological groups. TCRdb re-called clones via MiXCR from the PCR reads. What appears here as the V and J calls and clone size reflects TCRdb's work, not the paper's. This table has some 17,000 clones, under 35% appearing once. Findings and limits, study-wide: In both blood and tumor samples, TCR beta diversity was reported significantly higher for malignant than benign nodules.

No patient had received any treatment before thyroid surgery. Germline CDR1 and CDR2: SEHNR and FQNEAQ (reference sequence). The CDR3 runs 14 residues. Germline trimming cut 3 bases from V and 5 bases from J; bases unmatched to any gene: 7. The sample holds one count of this clone. No antigen is known for it. Sequencing was done on a sample of adjacent normal tissue. The chain couples TRBV7-9 to TRBJ2-7, with 7 positions matching TRBD1. This clonotype originated in a female donor with papillary thyroid cancer or a benign thyroid nodule (not recorded which). Some clones in this sample may be carry-over from other donors' samples. The CDR3 coding sequence is TGTGCCAGCAGCTTTCTCACAGGGGCTAACGAGCAGTACTTC. Its translation is CASSFLTGANEQYF.